A single sample gave rise to the 20 T cell receptor beta chains below, sequenced in a study of blood T cells in healthy people across ages. PCR was performed a second time for about 6 to 12 cycles using a sample-barcoded 5' primer and a J-beta primer mix. Via MiXCR, TCRdb re-called the 5' RACE reads, giving one row per CDR3 protein. In the table there are fewer than 2 million distinct CDR3 sequences, about two fifths of which are singletons. Specimen: blood. The origin of the receptors is a human donor in good health.

CDR3 sequence reads: CASSLPGPAQETQYF. The CDR3 DNA is TGCGCCAGCAGCTTGCCAGGGCCGGCCCAAGAGACCCAGTACTTC. This rearrangement joins TRBV5-1 to TRBJ2-5; D possibly corresponds to TRBD1 (5 bases). The CDR3 is 15 residues long. V lost 1 base to trimming and J lost 1 base, with 11 bases between them. Germline-derived CDR1 and CDR2 are SGHRS and YFSETQ.

This clonotype appeared a few times. This sequence joins TRBV25-1 and TRBJ2-4; D uncertain. The J call may be wrong; the DNA end is better matched by TRBJ2-7. The CDR3 sequence is 11 residues long. CDR1 is MGHDK and CDR2 is SYGVNS in the germline V gene. The CDR3 coding sequence is TGTGCCAGCCTTGGCTCCTACGAGCAGTACTTC. This gives the protein CASLGSYEQYF.

Concerning this clonotype itself: At one end the junction does not follow the germline gene, possibly because of a read error. This chain uses TRBV12-5 with TRBJ1-1, with D possibly matching TRBD1 (5 bases). The CDR3 extends over 13 amino acids. From germline, CDR1 is LGHNT and CDR2 FRNRAP. The CDR3 is CASEIRDGTEAFF. CDR3 nucleotides: TGTGCTAGTGAAATCCGGGACGGCACTGAAGCCTTCTTT.

This chain's CDR3 is CASSLAPGIGYGYTF. The DNA of the CDR3 is TGTGCCAGCAGCTTAGCGCCGGGGATAGGCTATGGCTACACCTTC. V is TRBV7-9 and J is TRBJ1-2; D unresolved. The CDR3 runs to 15 residues. Germline assignment: CDR1 SEHNR and CDR2 FQNEAQ (reference sequence). With 0 bases removed from V and 4 bases from J, the gap between germline ends came to 12 bases.

This clonotype showed up just a few times. This chain links TRBV12-3 or TRBV12-4 with TRBJ1-2, with D possibly being TRBD1 (5 bases). The CDR3 is 13 amino acids. V lost 2 bases, J lost 5 bases, and 9 bases lay in between. In nucleotides, the CDR3 is TGTGCCAGCAGTTTAACCAGGGCTTATGGCTACACCTTC. It yields the protein CASSLTRAYGYTF.

This clonotype was seen more than once but under ten times. This chain connects TRBV28 to TRBJ1-5, with 11 bases that match TRBD1. The V and J ends lost 3 bases and 6 bases, in that order; junction bases with no gene match: 4. This CDR3 is built from 15 residues. The germline V gene has CDR1 MDHEN and CDR2 SYDVKM. For the CDR3, the DNA is TGTGCCAGCAGTTTCCCGGACAGGGGGCTTCAGCCCCAGCATTTT. As protein: CASSFPDRGLQPQHF.

This chain connects TRBV18 to TRBJ1-4; D call uncertain. The germline V gene has CDR1 KGHSH and CDR2 LQKENI. The CDR3 covers 16 residues. The V gene lost 4 bases and the J gene lost 0 bases, with 12 bases spanning the gap. CDR3 residues: CASSREDRATNEKLFF. DNA for the CDR3: TGTGCCAGCTCACGCGAGGACCGTGCAACTAATGAAAAACTGTTTTTT.

The chain combines TRBV3-1 with TRBJ1-4, with 8 bases fitting TRBD1. Germline CDR1 is LGHDT and CDR2 is YNNKEL (reference sequence). The CDR3 covers 17 residues. The trim removed 8 bases at V and 2 bases at J, leaving 13 bases unmatched. CDR3 sequence (DNA): TGTGCCAGCCAGTTGACAGGGGAGGGCATGACTAATGAAAAACTGTTTTTT. Translated: CASQLTGEGMTNEKLFF.

The J gene is TRBJ2-3, the V gene TRBV12-3 or TRBV12-4; 10 bases are shared with TRBD1. CDR3 length: 15 residues. V lost 7 bases to trimming and J lost 9 bases; unmatched junction nucleotides: 13. The CDR3 DNA reads as TGTGCCAGCACCGGCGGGACAGGGGTTCAGGAAACGCAGTATTTT. Protein: CASTGGTGVQETQYF.

J is TRBJ1-1 and V is TRBV9, with 7 bases identical to TRBD1. Per germline, CDR1 SGDLS and CDR2 YYNGEE. The CDR3 sequence is 14 residues long. The ends lost 3 bases at V and 6 bases at J; junction bases unmatched: 8. For the CDR3, the DNA is TGTGCCAGCAGCGCCCACGGACAGGTTGCTGAAGCTTTCTTT. Translating gives CASSAHGQVAEAFF.

In its sample, this clonotype was seen a few times. The chain links TRBV4-3 to TRBJ1-1; D gene ambiguous. Germline V gene lookup returns CDR1 LGHNA and CDR2 YSLEER. This CDR3 has 15 residues. V was trimmed by 0 bases and J by 4 bases, leaving 12 bases between them. As DNA, the CDR3 is TGCGCCAGCAGCCAAGATATCGGAGGAGGCACTGAAGCTTTCTTT. Protein: CASSQDIGGGTEAFF.

The chain combines TRBV20-1 with TRBJ2-7; weak D call: TRBD1 (5 bases). The ends were cut back, 4 bases at V and 1 base at J, with 8 bases in the middle. The CDR3 is 12 residues long. Germline V gene lookup returns CDR1 DFQATT and CDR2 SNEGSKA (reference sequence). The CDR3 sequence is CSATGSSYEQYF. The CDR3 coding sequence is TGCAGTGCTACAGGGTCGTCCTACGAGCAGTACTTC.

V is TRBV7-2 and J is TRBJ1-2; no firm D call. V lost 1 base and J 2 bases, leaving 8 bases between the germline ends. CDR3 length: 14 amino acids. CDR1 is SGHTA and CDR2 is FQGNSA in the germline V gene. DNA of the CDR3: TGTGCCAGCAGCTTAGATGCGTTCAACTATGGCTACACCTTC. Translation gives CASSLDAFNYGYTF.

To note about this clonotype: The junction differs from germline at one of its ends, possibly a read error. The rearrangement uses TRBV3-1 and TRBJ1-6; D may be TRBD1 (5 bases). Germline CDR1 LGHDT, CDR2 YNNKEL (reference sequence). The length of the CDR3 is 16 residues. As DNA, the CDR3 is TGTGCCAGCAGCCAAGATTCGGGGCAGAACCCTAAGCCCCCCCACTTT. It codes for CASSQDSGQNPKPPHF.

This clonotype was detected only a few times. DNA for the CDR3: TGTGCCAGCAGCGACCATGAGCAGTTCTTC. It encodes CASSDHEQFF. The genes are TRBV11-1 and TRBJ2-1; D is undetermined. The V gene lost 5 bases and the J gene lost 8 bases, with 4 bases spanning the gap. Germline-derived CDR1 and CDR2 are SGHAT and FQDESV (reference sequence). The CDR3 runs to 10 residues.

This CDR3 is CASRIGGGASEQFF. The CDR3 DNA sequence: TGTGCCAGCAGAATTGGCGGGGGGGCCTCTGAGCAGTTCTTC. This sequence joins TRBV28 and TRBJ2-1; 9 positions match TRBD2. V lost 6 bases to trimming and J lost 9 bases; unmatched junction nucleotides: 9. The CDR3 consists of 14 residues. Germline V gene lookup returns CDR1 MDHEN and CDR2 SYDVKM. Full variable domain (rest looked up from reference TRBV28 and TRBJ2-1): DVKVTQSSRYLVKRTGEKVFLECVQDMDHENMFWYRQDPGLGLRLIYFSYDVKMKEKGDIPEGYSVSREKKERFSLILESASTNQTSMYLCASRIGGGASEQFFGPGTRLTVL.

This rearrangement joins TRBV4-1 to TRBJ1-1; D is unresolved. The CDR3 loop spans 12 amino acids. Between the trimmed V and J ends, which lost 5 bases and 5 bases, there was a span of 9 bases. Germline CDR1 is MGHRA and CDR2 is YSYEKL. CDR3 nucleotide sequence: TGCGCCAGCAGCAATAGACAAACTGAAGCTTTCTTT. As protein: CASSNRQTEAFF.

This clonotype was seen only a few times. J is TRBJ2-1 and V is TRBV6-6; 12 positions match TRBD2. Germline V gene lookup returns CDR1 MNHNY and CDR2 SVGAGI (reference sequence). This CDR3 spans 15 amino acids. V lost 4 bases and J lost 9; bases outside the gene matches: 7. CDR3: CASSLTSGGAAEQFF. In nucleotides, the CDR3 is TGTGCCAGCAGTTTGACTAGCGGGGGAGCCGCTGAGCAGTTCTTC.

This clonotype was seen a handful of times. The chain is built from TRBV6-5 and TRBJ1-2; D ambiguous. The length of the CDR3 is 13 residues. Germline values: CDR1 MNHEY, CDR2 SVGAGI. Trimming pared 3 bases from V and 5 bases from J, leaving 10 bases between. CDR3 nucleotide sequence: TGTGCCAGCAGTTATTCCCCTCATTATGGCTACACCTTC. Its translation: CASSYSPHYGYTF.

In this sample, this clonotype turned up a few times. This chain uses TRBV5-1 with TRBJ1-2; no firm D call. Trimming shortened V by 0 bases and J by 2 bases, and 8 bases separated the two germline ends. CDR1 and CDR2 from the germline V gene are SGHRS and YFSETQ. This CDR3 has 14 amino acids. The CDR3 bases are TGCGCCAGCAGCTTGGACACACAGAACTATGGCTACACCTTC. Residues: CASSLDTQNYGYTF.